This T cell receptor beta chain emerged from a study of blood T cells in healthy people across ages (dated by TCRdb to the mid-2010s). A note on the overall study: In model experiments, template switching captured about one uniquely barcoded TCR beta cDNA molecule for every two T cells. Age-related changes in TCR beta repertoire diversity were measured in the study by deep sequencing normalized with unique cDNA molecular identifiers. The donors were split into four age groups: young (average about 15 years), middle-aged (more than 35), aged (62) and long-lived (about 82). To avoid experimental bias, donors of different ages were randomly spread across the sequencing lanes. For two donors (one aged 18 to 30 and one aged 80 or older), the study analyzed two additional independent replicas of 1 million unique cDNA reads from the same blood draw. Study-wide findings and limitations: Compared with the aged group, more naive CD4+ T cells, fewer expanded clones and increased TCR diversity were shown by the long-lived group, suggesting age selection. Observed TCR beta diversity per million T cells fell roughly linearly with age, and a significant reduction was already apparent by age around 44. Because donor CMV infection status was unknown, age-related changes in expanded clonotypes were potentially confounded. The percentage of naive T cells measured by flow cytometry correlated strongly with observed TCR beta diversity. Conclusive comparison of naive and antigen-experienced compartments was prevented by the profiling of bulk unsorted PBMCs. Total diversity estimates from one million sequenced T cells were considered lower bounds and underestimates.

The CDR3 covers 15 residues, taking in both the cysteine and the phenylalanine. CDR3 DNA is the only sequence kept; it has 45 bases, read in frame from the first base. The germline V gene (reference sequence) supplies CDR1 DFQATT and CDR2 SNEGSKA. V loses 1 base of germline sequence and J loses 7 bases, and the interval between the two ends is 17 bases. About this clonotype itself: This receptor's antigen is unknown. Base-call qualities are not available, and no considerably larger clone is one nucleotide away.

The library was prepared using 5' RACE. Sequencing instrument: Illumina HiSeq 2500. The second PCR ran for roughly 7 to 11 cycles and used a J-beta primer mix along with a sample-barcoded 5' primer. A template-switch 5' adaptor carrying 12 random nucleotides introduced a unique molecular identifier onto each TCR beta cDNA molecule. Each sample yielded at least 3 million CDR3-containing paired-end reads. First-strand cDNA was synthesized from all RNA with the Mint cDNA synthesis kit, primed by a TRBC-specific oligonucleotide. All cDNA was treated with uracil-DNA glycosylase and then went through a first 18-cycle PCR with the universal primers M1SS and BC2_uni_R. The study's own analysis went as follows. For normalization, 1 million high-quality reads were randomly selected from each sample, with every read carrying a distinct molecular identifier. Reads sharing molecular identifiers were discarded rather than binned into consensus sequences. MiTCR, with a Q25 quality threshold and the strictest error-elimination algorithm, was used for CDR3 identification, clonotype clustering and error correction. Lower-bound total TCR beta diversity was estimated with a nonparametric unseen species model using Euler transformation. The public sequencing data were trimmed at Q25 with fastp and processed into clonotypes with MiXCR by TCRdb, which kept only in-frame beta chains. Rows merge per CDR3 protein into single entries with the most common DNA and genes. For this entry, the V and J calls and clone size follow TCRdb and not the study's own pipeline. This sample has about 680,000 distinct CDR3 sequences in its table, and roughly 49% of those were observed once. 25% to 35% of the sample belongs to the ten largest clones.

The 35 to 40 donors, aged roughly 6 to 95 years, were systemically healthy Caucasian individuals from Russia. About 10 milliliters of peripheral blood were collected from each donor into EDTA-treated Vacutainer tubes. PBMCs were isolated by Ficoll-Paque density-gradient centrifugation, with at least 6 million obtained per sample. Total RNA was extracted from PBMCs with Trizol reagent, with at least 6 micrograms obtained per sample. For every donor, flow cytometry on a PBMC aliquot measured the percentage of naive CD45RAhigh/CD27high T cells. Here the chain combines TRBV20-1 and TRBJ2-1, and the D gene may be TRBD2, 6 bases matching. Material for sequencing was blood. The source of this sequence is an older woman in good health. The DNA reads as follows: TGCAGTGCTAGAGCCTCATTTGGACTACCGAATGAGCAGTTCTTC. It specifies CSARASFGLPNEQFF.